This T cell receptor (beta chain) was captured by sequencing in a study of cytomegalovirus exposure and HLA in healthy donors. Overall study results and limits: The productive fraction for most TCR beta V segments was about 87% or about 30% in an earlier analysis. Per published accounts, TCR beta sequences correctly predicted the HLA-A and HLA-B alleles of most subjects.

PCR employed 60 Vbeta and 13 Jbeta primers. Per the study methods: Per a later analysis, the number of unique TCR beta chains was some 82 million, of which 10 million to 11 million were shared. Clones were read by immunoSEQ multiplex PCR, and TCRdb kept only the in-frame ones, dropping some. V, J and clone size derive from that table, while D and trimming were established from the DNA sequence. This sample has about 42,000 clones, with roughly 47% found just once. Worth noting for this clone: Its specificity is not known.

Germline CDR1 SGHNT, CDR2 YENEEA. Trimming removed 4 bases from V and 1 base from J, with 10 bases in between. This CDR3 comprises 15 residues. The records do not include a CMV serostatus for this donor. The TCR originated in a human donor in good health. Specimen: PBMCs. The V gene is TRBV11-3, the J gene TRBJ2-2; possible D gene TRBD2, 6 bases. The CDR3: CASSSLGGNTGELFF. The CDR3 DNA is TGTGCCAGCAGCTCTTTGGGAGGGAACACCGGGGAGCTGTTTTTT.